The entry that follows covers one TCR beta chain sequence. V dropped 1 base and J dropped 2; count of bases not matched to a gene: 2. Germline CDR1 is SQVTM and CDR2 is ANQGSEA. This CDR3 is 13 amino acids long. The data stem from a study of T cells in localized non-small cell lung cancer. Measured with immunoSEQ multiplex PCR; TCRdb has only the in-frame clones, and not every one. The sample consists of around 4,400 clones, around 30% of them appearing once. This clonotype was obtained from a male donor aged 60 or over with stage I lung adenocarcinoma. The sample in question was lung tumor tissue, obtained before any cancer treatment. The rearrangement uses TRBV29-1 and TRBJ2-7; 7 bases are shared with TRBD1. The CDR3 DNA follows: TGCAGCGTTGAAGGGACAGGAACCTACGAGCAGTACTTC. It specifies CSVEGTGTYEQYF.